These 13 T cell receptor beta chains share one sample of origin, sequenced in a study of blood T cell repertoires in COVID-19. The repertoire was sequenced with immunoSEQ multiplex PCR; TCRdb's copy has only in-frame clones and lacks some. The table includes 160,000 or so clones, approximately 80% detected once. Sequencing input: PBMCs or T cells enriched from blood (not recorded which). The receptors originated from a middle-aged man who had recovered from COVID-19.

This clone was seen only a few times. The V and J genes are TRBV27 and TRBJ1-2; TRBD1 is a possible D gene (6 bases). The CDR3 spans 13 residues. CDR1 is MNHEY, CDR2 SMNVEV, per germline (reference sequence). Trimming removed 5 bases from V and 2 bases from J, with 9 bases in between. The CDR3 protein is CASSNDRNYGYTF. DNA for the CDR3: TGTGCCAGCAGTAACGACAGGAACTATGGCTACACCTTC.

The V and J genes are TRBV18 and TRBJ2-5, with 11 nucleotides matching TRBD2. This CDR3 is built from 15 residues. CDR1 and CDR2 from the germline V gene are KGHSH and LQKENI. V lost 3 bases to trimming and J lost 6 bases; unmatched junction nucleotides: 6. The CDR3 bases are TGTGCCAGCTCACCGCCGACTAGCGGGGTAAAGACCCAGTACTTC. This gives the protein CASSPPTSGVKTQYF.

The chain employs TRBV4-2 and TRBJ2-7; tentative D call: TRBD2 (6 bases). This CDR3 has 16 residues. V lost 4 bases, J lost 5 bases, and 21 bases lay in between. CDR1 is LGHNA, CDR2 YNFKEQ, per germline. The CDR3: CASSRLGDSNPHEQYF. CDR3 in DNA: TGTGCCAGCAGCCGCCTTGGGGACTCCAACCCCCACGAGCAGTACTTC.

Only one count was recorded for this clone. One end of the junction is discordant with germline, which a read error may explain. The genes are TRBV20-1 and TRBJ1-1; 8 bases match TRBD1. The length of the CDR3 is 11 residues. Germline values: CDR1 DFQATT, CDR2 SNEGSKA (reference sequence). This CDR3 is CSARDLRQGQF. As DNA, the CDR3 is TGCAGTGCTAGAGATCTCCGACAGGGGCAATTT.

The chain carries TRBV4-2 and TRBJ2-1; TRBD2 aligns across 13 bases. The CDR3 contains 17 residues. The J segment lost 4 bases and the V segment lost 3 bases, leaving 6 bases of the junction unmatched. Per germline, CDR1 LGHNA and CDR2 YNFKEQ. The CDR3 DNA is TGTGCCAGCAGCCAGGGACTAGCGGGGACAATTTACAATGAGCAGTTCTTC. This translates into CASSQGLAGTIYNEQFF.

The rearrangement links TRBV28 to TRBJ2-7; possibly TRBD2 for D (5 bases). Germline lookup yields CDR1 MDHEN and CDR2 SYDVKM. V lost 4 bases to trimming and J lost 3 bases, with 7 bases between them. CDR3 size: 12 residues. The CDR3 DNA is TGTGCCAGCAGTTGGGAGATCTACGAGCAGTACTTC. Encoded protein: CASSWEIYEQYF.

This clone showed up just once. V usage is TRBV12-3 or TRBV12-4 and J usage is TRBJ1-2; 8 bases map to TRBD1. The CDR3 consists of 13 residues. This CDR3 reads CALEQGDSYGYTF. CDR3 coding DNA: TGTGCTCTGGAACAGGGGGACAGCTATGGCTACACCTTC.

The chain has TRBV4-1 and TRBJ1-6; 8 bases are a match to TRBD1. CDR1 is MGHRA and CDR2 is YSYEKL in the germline V gene. V lost 0 bases to trimming and J lost 3 bases; unmatched junction nucleotides: 7. CDR3 size: 18 residues. This chain's CDR3 is CASSQDQTGASYNSPLHF. Here the CDR3 DNA reads TGCGCCAGCAGCCAAGACCAGACAGGGGCGAGCTATAATTCACCCCTCCACTTT.

This clone was seen just once. This chain links TRBV30 with TRBJ1-6; 10 nucleotides align to TRBD1. With V trimmed by 4 bases and J by 0 bases, 18 bases remained unmatched. Germline CDR1 GTSNPN, CDR2 SVGIG (reference sequence). The CDR3 consists of 21 residues. DNA for the CDR3: TGTGCCTGGACCCGGGACAGGGGCCCTTGGGGCCGGAGCTCCTATAATTCACCCCTCCACTTT. Protein sequence: CAWTRDRGPWGRSSYNSPLHF.

This clone was counted only a few times. This chain links TRBV11-2 with TRBJ2-3; a weak D match, TRBD1 (6 bases). V gave up 1 base and J gave up 5 bases, with 22 bases separating them. This CDR3 comprises 18 residues. CDR1 SGHAT and CDR2 FQNNGV come from the germline V gene. The CDR3 loop reads CASSLVGFGAGVRDTQYF. CDR3 coding DNA: TGTGCCAGCAGCTTAGTTGGATTTGGGGCAGGGGTAAGAGATACGCAGTATTTT.

The V and J genes are TRBV4-1 and TRBJ1-1; 9 positions match TRBD1. Per germline, CDR1 MGHRA and CDR2 YSYEKL. The V segment lost 1 base and the J segment 2 bases; nucleotides outside the gene matches: 5. The CDR3 covers 16 residues. The CDR3 sequence is CASSQASDRGNTEAFF. The CDR3, as DNA: TGCGCCAGCAGCCAAGCCTCGGACAGGGGAAACACTGAAGCTTTCTTT.

The chain couples TRBV10-2 to TRBJ2-7; 12 bases match TRBD1. The length of the CDR3 is 14 residues. Germline CDR1 reads WSHSY; CDR2 reads SAAADI. The junction had 6 bases not matched to a gene; V was cut back by 5 bases and J by 7 bases. The CDR3 sequence: CASSRGQGAVEQYF. The CDR3 nucleotides read TGCGCCAGCAGTAGGGGACAGGGGGCGGTTGAGCAGTACTTC.

The chain employs TRBV6-5 and TRBJ1-5, with 7 bases that match TRBD1. The CDR3 length is 15 residues. After removal of 5 bases from V and 4 bases from J, the junction contained 8 bases not matched to a gene. Germline assignment: CDR1 MNHEY and CDR2 SVGAGI. CDR3 sequence (DNA): TGTGCCAGCAGTCGTCAGGACAGGACTAATCAGCCCCAGCATTTT. This sequence encodes CASSRQDRTNQPQHF.